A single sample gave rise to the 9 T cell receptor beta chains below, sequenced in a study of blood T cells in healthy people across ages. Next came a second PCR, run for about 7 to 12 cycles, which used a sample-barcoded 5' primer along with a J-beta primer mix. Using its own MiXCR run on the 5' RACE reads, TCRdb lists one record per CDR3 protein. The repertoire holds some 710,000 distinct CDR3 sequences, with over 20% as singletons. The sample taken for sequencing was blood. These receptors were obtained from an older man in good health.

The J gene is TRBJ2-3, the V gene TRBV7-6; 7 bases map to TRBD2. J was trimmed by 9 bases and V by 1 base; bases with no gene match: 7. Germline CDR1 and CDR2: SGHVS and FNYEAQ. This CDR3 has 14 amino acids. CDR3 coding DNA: TGTGCCAGCAGCTTAGAAAGACTAGCCAGCACGCAGTATTTT. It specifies CASSLERLASTQYF. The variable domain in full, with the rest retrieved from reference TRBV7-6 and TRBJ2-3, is GAGVSQSPRYKVTKRGQDVALRCDPISGHVSLYWYRQALGQGPEFLTYFNYEAQQDKSGLPNDRFSAERPEGSISTLTIQRTEQRDSAMYRCASSLERLASTQYFGPGTRLTVL.

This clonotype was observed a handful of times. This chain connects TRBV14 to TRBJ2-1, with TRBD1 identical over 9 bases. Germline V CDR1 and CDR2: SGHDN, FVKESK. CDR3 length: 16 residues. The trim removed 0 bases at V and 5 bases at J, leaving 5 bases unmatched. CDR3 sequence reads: CASSQEVGDRDNEQFF. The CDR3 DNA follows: TGTGCCAGCAGCCAAGAAGTAGGGGACAGGGACAATGAGCAGTTCTTC. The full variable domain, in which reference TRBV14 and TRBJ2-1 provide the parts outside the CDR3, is EAGVTQFPSHSVIEKGQTVTLRCDPISGHDNLYWYRRVMGKEIKFLLHFVKESKQDESGMPNNRFLAERTGGTYSTLKVQPAELEDSGVYFCASSQEVGDRDNEQFFGPGTRLTVL.

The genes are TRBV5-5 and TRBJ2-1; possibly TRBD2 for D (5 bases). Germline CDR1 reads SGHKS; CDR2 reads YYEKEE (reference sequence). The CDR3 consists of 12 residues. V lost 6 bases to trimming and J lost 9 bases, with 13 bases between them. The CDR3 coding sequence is TGTGCCAGCACCCAAGAGGGAATTGAGCAGTTCTTC. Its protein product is CASTQEGIEQFF.

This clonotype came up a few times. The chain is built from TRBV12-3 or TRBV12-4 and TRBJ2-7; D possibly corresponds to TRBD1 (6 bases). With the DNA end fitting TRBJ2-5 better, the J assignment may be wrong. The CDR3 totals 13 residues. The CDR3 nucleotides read TGTGCCAGCAGCACCACTAGGGGGGAGACCCAGTACTTC. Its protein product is CASSTTRGETQYF.

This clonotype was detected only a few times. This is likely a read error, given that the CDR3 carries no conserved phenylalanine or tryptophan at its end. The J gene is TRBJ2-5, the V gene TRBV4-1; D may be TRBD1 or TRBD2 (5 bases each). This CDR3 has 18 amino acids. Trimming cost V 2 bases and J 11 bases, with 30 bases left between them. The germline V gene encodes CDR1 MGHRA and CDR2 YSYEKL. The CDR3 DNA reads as TGCGCCAGCAGCCAACGGGACCCAATATTCCAAACCCCCTTGGAGCAGTACGTC. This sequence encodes CASSQRDPIFQTPLEQYV.

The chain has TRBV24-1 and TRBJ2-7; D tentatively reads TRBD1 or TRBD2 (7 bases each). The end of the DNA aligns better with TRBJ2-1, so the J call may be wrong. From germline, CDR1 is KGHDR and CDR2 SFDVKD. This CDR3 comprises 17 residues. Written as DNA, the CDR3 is TGTGCCACCAGTGATTTGCAGGGGGGGGGAACCCTCAATGAGCAGTTCTTC. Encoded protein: CATSDLQGGGTLNEQFF.

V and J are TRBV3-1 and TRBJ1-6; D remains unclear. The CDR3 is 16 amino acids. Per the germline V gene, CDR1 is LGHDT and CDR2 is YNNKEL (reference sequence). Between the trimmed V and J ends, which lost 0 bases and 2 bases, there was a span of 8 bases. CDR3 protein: CASSQDSQAYNSPLHF. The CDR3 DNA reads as TGTGCCAGCAGCCAAGACAGCCAGGCCTATAATTCACCCCTCCACTTT.

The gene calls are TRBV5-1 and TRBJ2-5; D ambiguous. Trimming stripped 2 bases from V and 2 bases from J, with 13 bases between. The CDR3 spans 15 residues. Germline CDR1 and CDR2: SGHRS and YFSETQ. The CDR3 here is CASSFRPEPQETQYF. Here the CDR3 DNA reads TGCGCCAGCAGCTTTCGTCCAGAGCCACAAGAGACCCAGTACTTC.

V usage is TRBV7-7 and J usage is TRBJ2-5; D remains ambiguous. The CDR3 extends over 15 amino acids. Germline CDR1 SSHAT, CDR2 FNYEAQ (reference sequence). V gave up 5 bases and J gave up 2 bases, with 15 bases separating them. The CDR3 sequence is CASSRRMNFQETQYF. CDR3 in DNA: TGTGCCAGCAGCAGAAGGATGAATTTTCAAGAGACCCAGTACTTC.